These 15 T cell receptor beta chains originate from one sample sequenced in a study of blood T cell repertoires in COVID-19. Assay used: immunoSEQ multiplex PCR; TCRdb lists only in-frame clones, some missing. The sample includes 100,000 or so clones, 80% to 95% of them seen just once. The sequenced sample was peripheral blood. These receptors came from a man aged 45-65 years with active COVID-19.

This clone was detected once. The rearrangement joins TRBV6-5 to TRBJ2-7; D remains unclear. V lost 8 bases and J lost 3, with 11 bases in between. CDR1 MNHEY and CDR2 SVGAGI come from the germline V gene. The CDR3 is 12 amino acids. In DNA, the CDR3 is TGTGCCAGCGGCCCGGGTAACTACGAGCAGTACGTC. Translated, it gives CASGPGNYEQYV.

The genes are TRBV30 and TRBJ2-1, with TRBD2 matching 13 bases. J was trimmed by 7 bases and V by 1 base; bases with no gene match: 13. Germline loops: CDR1 GTSNPN, CDR2 SVGIG (reference sequence). This CDR3 contains 18 residues. CDR3 in amino acids: CAWSAHPGLAGSGNEQFF. DNA for the CDR3: TGTGCCTGGAGTGCCCATCCGGGACTAGCGGGAAGCGGGAATGAGCAGTTCTTC. Using reference TRBV30 and TRBJ2-1 for the parts outside the CDR3, the full variable domain is SQTIHQWPATLVQPVGSPLSLECTVEGTSNPNLYWYRQAAGRGLQLLFYSVGIGQISSEVPQNLSASRPQDRQFILSSKKLLLSDSGFYLCAWSAHPGLAGSGNEQFFGPGTRLTVL.

The J gene is TRBJ2-1, the V gene TRBV7-9, with D possibly TRBD1 on 8 matching bases. The CDR3 is made up of 15 amino acids. The ends were cut back, 6 bases at V and 5 bases at J, with 17 bases in the middle. Germline CDR1 is SEHNR and CDR2 is FQNEAQ (reference sequence). CDR3 in amino acids: CASSGTGGANNEQFF. The CDR3 DNA sequence: TGTGCCAGCAGTGGCACAGGGGGGGCGAACAATGAGCAGTTCTTC. Full variable domain (outside the CDR3, taken from reference TRBV7-9 and TRBJ2-1): DTGVSQNPRHKITKRGQNVTFRCDPISEHNRLYWYRQTLGQGPEFLTYFQNEAQLEKSRLLSDRFSAERPKGSFSTLEIQRTEQGDSAMYLCASSGTGGANNEQFFGPGTRLTVL.

V is TRBV5-6 and J is TRBJ1-1, with a tentative D call TRBD1 (5 bases). Trimming shortened V by 4 bases and J by 0 bases, and 7 bases separated the two germline ends. Germline loops: CDR1 SGHDT, CDR2 YYEEEE. CDR3 size: 13 residues. Here the CDR3 DNA reads TGTGCCAGCAGCGGCAGGGTGAACACTGAAGCTTTCTTT. Its protein product is CASSGRVNTEAFF.

V usage is TRBV19 and J usage is TRBJ2-6; unclear D gene. This CDR3 spans 15 amino acids. V was trimmed by 3 bases and J by 1 base, leaving 7 bases between them. The germline V gene encodes CDR1 LNHDA and CDR2 SQIVND (reference sequence). The CDR3 sequence is CASSILESGANVLTF. In DNA, the CDR3 is TGTGCCAGTAGTATCTTAGAGTCTGGGGCCAACGTCCTGACTTTC.

V is TRBV27 and J is TRBJ1-2, with 8 bases matching TRBD1. The trim removed 4 bases at V and 4 bases at J, leaving 5 bases unmatched. Looked up from germline, CDR1 is MNHEY and CDR2 is SMNVEV (reference sequence). This CDR3 is built from 14 residues. The CDR3 DNA is TGTGCCAGCAGTTCGACAGGGGCCGCCTATGGCTACACCTTC. Translating it yields CASSSTGAAYGYTF.

The chain is built from TRBV7-9 and TRBJ2-5; no reliable D call. With 2 bases removed from V and 5 bases from J, the gap between germline ends came to 12 bases. Germline CDR1 SEHNR, CDR2 FQNEAQ (reference sequence). The CDR3 is made up of 14 amino acids. As DNA, the CDR3 is TGTGCCAGCAGCTTATCCGGCGCTAGGGAGACCCAGTACTTC. Its protein is CASSLSGARETQYF.

This clone appeared once. This chain uses TRBV12-3 or TRBV12-4 with TRBJ2-3, with D possibly TRBD2 on 6 matching bases. The CDR3 length is 11 residues. V was clipped by 8 bases and J by 6 bases, with 9 bases between them. The DNA for the CDR3 is TGTGCCAGCGGGAGGCTGGATACGCAGTATTTT. It encodes CASGRLDTQYF.

J is TRBJ1-1 and V is TRBV6-6; D not resolved. V was clipped by 6 bases and J by 2 bases, with 13 bases between them. CDR3 size: 14 residues. Germline V gene lookup returns CDR1 MNHNY and CDR2 SVGAGI (reference sequence). In DNA form, the CDR3 reads TGTGCCAGCAGGCCGGGTGCGCCCAACACTGAAGCTTTCTTT. Translation: CASRPGAPNTEAFF.

The J gene is TRBJ1-4, the V gene TRBV10-1; 11 positions agree with TRBD1. Germline lookup yields CDR1 WNHNN and CDR2 SYGVQD (reference sequence). Trimming cost V 3 bases and J 7 bases; bases outside gene matches: 4. The CDR3 is 15 residues long. CDR3 bases: TGCGCCAGCAGTGACTCCGGGACAGGGGGTGAAAAACTGTTTTTT. This translates into CASSDSGTGGEKLFF.

The chain employs TRBV2 and TRBJ2-3, with TRBD1 matching over 7 bases. The CDR3 is 15 amino acids. V was clipped by 4 bases and J by 1 base; unmatched bases: 5. Germline-derived CDR1 and CDR2 are SNHLY and FYNNEI. Here the CDR3 reads CASSVQGPGTDTQYF. For the CDR3, the DNA is TGTGCCAGCAGTGTACAGGGGCCGGGCACAGATACGCAGTATTTT.

This clone is a singleton in its sample. The chain is built from TRBV19 and TRBJ2-1, with TRBD1 matching 8 bases. The CDR3 totals 15 residues. V lost 0 bases to trimming and J lost 7 bases; unmatched junction nucleotides: 5. CDR1 and CDR2 from the germline V gene are LNHDA and SQIVND (reference sequence). The CDR3 is CASSIERTGKNEQFF. Written as DNA, the CDR3 is TGTGCCAGTAGTATAGAACGGACAGGGAAGAATGAGCAGTTCTTC.

The rearrangement links TRBV21-1 to TRBJ2-7; the table's TRBD2 call for D was not verified on the DNA. TRBV21-1 is recorded as a pseudogene. The CDR3 contains 22 residues. The CDR3 loop is CASSKILGRGLAITSERYEQYV. CDR3 nucleotide sequence: TGTGCCAGCAGCAAAATCTTAGGCAGGGGACTAGCAATTACGTCGGAACGATACGAGCAGTACGTC.

The V call is TRBV25-1, the J call TRBJ1-6; 9 bases match TRBD1. The trim removed 3 bases at V and 8 bases at J, leaving 8 bases unmatched. This CDR3 contains 16 residues. Germline CDR1 MGHDK, CDR2 SYGVNS. This chain's CDR3 is CASSDTGTGQHSPLHF. The CDR3 nucleotides are TGTGCCAGCAGTGATACCGGGACAGGGCAGCATTCACCCCTCCACTTT.

This rearrangement joins TRBV7-6 to TRBJ2-1; 7 bases match TRBD2. V shed 5 bases, J shed 7 bases, and the junction held 11 bases outside the gene matches. Germline CDR1 reads SGHVS; CDR2 reads FNYEAQ. CDR3 length: 15 residues. The CDR3 sequence: CASSPGTTRANEQFF. Written as DNA, the CDR3 is TGTGCCAGCAGCCCTGGGACTACCCGGGCGAATGAGCAGTTCTTC.